This T cell receptor beta chain is drawn from a study of T-cell reconstitution after alpha-beta-depleted transplantation in children. Study-level results: T-cell counts and diversity were attributed mostly to newly produced T cells one year after transplant. In some patients, recipient T cells and intrathymic progenitors surviving conditioning explained high day-60 diversity. In patients about two months after transplant, alpha-beta T cells reportedly arose from several hundred expanded graft clones.

In this sample, this clonotype turned up many times. Antigen specificity is unknown. Unique molecular identifiers were used to barcode this TCRbeta library. TCRdb recomputed calls from the PCR reads with MiXCR, one row per CDR3 protein. The sample holds roughly 350,000 distinct CDR3 sequences, around 16% seen once. Sequences were derived from PBMCs, mostly from graft donor cells, sampled 360 days after TCRalphabeta/CD19-depleted stem cell transplant. The clonotype was recovered from a male patient under 10 years old who had a stem cell transplant for acute lymphoblastic leukemia, so the T cells may come from the graft donor.

The CDR3 region is CASSYGPAYEQYF. CDR3 DNA sequence: TGTGCCAGCAGTTATGGGCCGGCCTACGAGCAGTACTTC. The chain has TRBV6-5 and TRBJ2-7, with D hard to call. V shed 3 bases and J shed 2 bases, with 8 bases lying between them. Germline CDR1 is MNHEY and CDR2 is SVGAGI. CDR3 length: 13 residues.